This T cell receptor (beta chain) was profiled in a study of T-cell reconstitution after alpha-beta-depleted transplantation in children. There are many counts of this clonotype. Between the trimmed V and J ends, which lost 6 bases and 10 bases, there was a span of 18 bases. CDR1 is LNHNV, CDR2 YYDKDF, per germline (reference sequence). This CDR3 spans 13 amino acids. Library preparation (for TCRbeta) was performed with unique molecular identifiers. TCRdb passed the PCR reads through MiXCR, listing each CDR3 protein once. The sample carries a few hundred thousand distinct CDR3 sequences, roughly 11% recorded once.

The sample here was peripheral blood, taken 180 days after TCRalphabeta/CD19-depleted stem cell transplant. This chain joins TRBV15 and TRBJ1-1, with a possible D match to TRBD1 (6 bases). The receptor was derived from a male patient between 2 and 15 years old who had a stem cell transplant for chronic granulomatous disease, so the T cells may come from the graft donor. CDR3 sequence reads: CATRIQQGVGAFF. In nucleotides, the CDR3 is TGTGCCACCAGGATTCAACAGGGAGTTGGAGCTTTCTTT. The complete variable domain, with remaining parts taken from reference TRBV15 and TRBJ1-1, reads DAMVIQNPRYQVTQFGKPVTLSCSQTLNHNVMYWYQQKSSQAPKLLFHYYDKDFNNEADTPDNFQSRRPNTSFCFLDIRSPGLGDTAMYLCATRIQQGVGAFFGQGTRLTVV.